The T cell receptor beta chain under discussion was sequenced for a study of T cells in Graves' hyperthyroidism and ophthalmopathy. Study-wide results and caveats: Appearing also in blood were most of the thyroid clonotypes expanded above 0.001. The model anticipated ophthalmopathy a median approximately 6.6 months pre-onset. Ophthalmopathy could be told apart from stable hyperthyroidism with a 13 V-J model.

A note on this clonotype: Its target is not known.

Template material for amplifying TCR beta CDR3 regions consisted of RNA transcripts. An initial round of RT-PCR targeting the TCR CDR3 relied on the HTBI primer set. From the multiplex PCR reads, TCRdb called clonotypes with MiXCR, one entry per CDR3 protein. The data contain 700,000 or so distinct CDR3 sequences, about a sixth of them singletons. CDR3 length: 16 residues. Germline V gene data show CDR1 as MDHEN and CDR2 as SYDVKM. V was clipped by 5 bases and J by 0 bases; unmatched bases: 9. This chain joins TRBV28 and TRBJ2-7; 8 nucleotides line up with TRBD1. What was sequenced was blood. The origin of this receptor is a man younger than 35 with Graves' hyperthyroidism. CDR3 in DNA: TGTGCCAGCAGTCACCCCCGGGACAGGATCTCCTACGAGCAGTACTTC. This sequence encodes CASSHPRDRISYEQYF.